This record looks at one TCR beta chain sequence and its context. No antigen is known for it. No base-level quality is on record; no much larger clone is a single base apart. This entry belongs to a study of blood T cell repertoires in COVID-19 (TCRdb year 2020). Regarding the complete study: Samples from collaborators originated in the United States, Italy and Spain and spanned both the acute and convalescent phases of COVID-19. The prospective study material was composed of cDNA or gDNA derived from T cells, B-cell-depleted T cells, or PBMCs. The dataset comprised deeply sampled blood TCRbeta repertoires from subjects exposed to, actively infected with, or recovered from COVID-19. The repertoires were released in a freely available public database meant as a resource for research on the immune response to SARS-CoV-2. Samples came from the ongoing ImmuneRACE study (first 160 participants) plus 1,254 subjects from 6 global collaborators. Sample metadata almost always included a de-identified subject ID, COVID-19 status, age in years and sex. Where available, HLA class I and class II types were obtained from metadata supplied by the sample provider rather than from assay-based typing.

CDR1 and CDR2 are drawn from the germline V gene: MNHEY, SVGEGT. The CDR3 has 15 amino acids, counting the end cysteine and phenylalanine. Of all the DNA, just the CDR3 is kept, 45 bases in frame from base 1. V is cut by 4 bases and J by 8 bases, and the space between the germline ends is 20 bases. The immunoSEQ Assay, a bias-controlled multiplex PCR, was used to amplify TCRbeta CDR3 regions from genomic DNA. Regarding the original processing steps: The number of nucleated cells in each sample was estimated by amplification of reference gene primers within the assay. Sequence reads were collapsed and filtered to measure the absolute abundance of every unique TCRbeta CDR3 rearrangement. Productive Simpson clonality was computed per sample as the square root of Simpson's diversity index over productive rearrangements. In its TCRdb copy, this immuneACCESS table keeps in-frame sequences only and misses some clones. Where compared with another copy, unresolved V genes explain less than half of these, and the others have no known cause. D and trimming were read from the DNA, whereas the V and J calls and clone size are those reported in that table. The sample data list approximately 76,000 clones, and 88% of these were observed just once. The biggest ten clones account for roughly 46% of the sample.

Whole blood was collected in K2EDTA tubes by collaborating institutions according to the institutions' own protocols. Collaborator samples were shipped for TCRbeta analysis as frozen whole blood, isolated PBMCs, or DNA extracted from either sample type. Overall study results and their limits: The amount of clinical and demographic metadata varied by source and participant and was provided uncurated.

The TCR sequence derives from a human donor in a cohort sampled during active COVID-19. The sequenced sample was peripheral blood. Recombination joined TRBV6-2 or TRBV6-3 with TRBJ1-1; possibly the D gene is TRBD1, per 5 matching bases. The CDR3 sequence is CASSWRTEGLREAFF. The bases are TGTGCCAGCAGTTGGCGGACGGAGGGGTTAAGAGAAGCTTTCTTT.